One and the same sample provided the 20 T cell receptor beta chains below, sequenced in a study of human T cells and chemical hapten exposure. Specified time point: patch test 3, about 24 weeks after DPC sensitization. Treatment indicated: therapeutic diphenylcyclopropenone sensitization with weekly scalp DPC. Each CDR3 protein gets one entry after TCRdb re-called the RACE reads with MiXCR. The table has 99,000 or so distinct CDR3 sequences, under 35% seen once; the top ten hold 2.5% to 3%. Sequencing used whole blood, obtained in connection with sensitization to the hapten diphenylcyclopropenone (DPC). These receptors were taken from a man in his forties or fifties with alopecia areata. Some clones in this sample may be carry-over from other donors' samples.

The chain has TRBV6-4 and TRBJ2-3; TRBD2 matches 9 bases. The germline V gene has CDR1 MRHNA and CDR2 SNTAGT. Trimming took 6 bases from V and 3 from J; bases not matched to a gene: 7. This CDR3 has 15 residues. The CDR3 here is CASSLAGEPTDTQYF. As DNA, the CDR3 is TGTGCCAGCAGCTTAGCGGGAGAGCCGACAGATACGCAGTATTTT.

The chain carries TRBV28 and TRBJ2-5, with 8 bases that match TRBD2. The junction had 6 bases not matched to a gene; V was cut back by 6 bases and J by 3 bases. The CDR3 runs to 14 residues. The germline CDR1 and CDR2 sequences are MDHEN and SYDVKM. Here the CDR3 reads CASSPRLAKETQYF. CDR3 DNA: TGTGCCAGCAGCCCTAGACTAGCGAAAGAGACCCAGTACTTC.

This clonotype has more than one count but fewer than ten. V is TRBV18 and J is TRBJ1-1; possible D gene TRBD1, 6 bases. Germline CDR1 KGHSH, CDR2 LQKENI. The CDR3 has 13 amino acids. V lost 3 bases and J 5 bases, leaving 10 bases between the germline ends. In DNA form, the CDR3 reads TGTGCCAGCTCACCTGGACAGCTTACTGAAGCTTTCTTT. Its translation is CASSPGQLTEAFF.

This clonotype was counted only a few times. This chain uses TRBV29-1 with TRBJ2-3, with TRBD1 matching 8 bases. Germline assignment: CDR1 SQVTM and CDR2 ANQGSEA. V lost 4 bases to trimming and J lost 4 bases; unmatched junction nucleotides: 10. The CDR3 is 15 residues long. The CDR3 coding sequence is TGCAGCGTTGGCAAGGGACAGGTGGGCCCAGATACGCAGTATTTT. Protein sequence: CSVGKGQVGPDTQYF.

In its sample, this clonotype was seen a few times. The CDR3 region has the DNA TGCAGCGTTTCTGAGGGTGCCTACGAGCAGTACTTC. Its translation: CSVSEGAYEQYF. The chain employs TRBV29-1 and TRBJ2-7, with a weak D call TRBD2 (5 bases). V was pared by 5 bases and J by 2 bases, with 10 bases between. The CDR3 extends over 12 amino acids. Germline CDR1 and CDR2: SQVTM and ANQGSEA.

Turning to this clonotype: A read error may be the cause here, since a much bigger clone is one base away. The chain employs TRBV29-1 and TRBJ2-3; D perhaps matches TRBD2 (6 bases). V shed 8 bases and J shed 1 base, with 22 bases lying between them. In germline, CDR1 is SQVTM, CDR2 ANQGSEA. The CDR3 runs to 16 residues. The CDR3 DNA sequence: TGCAGCATTTACCTTTTCTGGCGGGGCCGCACAGATACGCAGTATTTT. Translated, it gives CSIYLFWRGRTDTQYF.

The table lists this clonotype with a few counts. The V and J genes are TRBV29-1 and TRBJ2-2; 8 nucleotides match TRBD1. With V trimmed by 3 bases and J by 5 bases, 8 bases remained unmatched. The CDR3 totals 15 residues. From germline, CDR1 is SQVTM and CDR2 ANQGSEA. The CDR3 loop reads CSVDGRQGSTGELFF. The CDR3 region has the DNA TGCAGCGTTGATGGCCGACAGGGGTCGACCGGGGAGCTGTTTTTT.

The V gene is TRBV11-3, the J gene TRBJ2-3; D possibly corresponds to TRBD1 (5 bases). Per germline, CDR1 SGHNT and CDR2 YENEEA. The length of the CDR3 is 16 residues. V lost 1 base and J lost 5, with 16 bases in between. CDR3 residues: CASSLGLARTGDTQYF. The CDR3 region has the DNA TGTGCCAGCAGCTTAGGTCTGGCGAGAACAGGAGATACGCAGTATTTT.

CDR3 residues: CASSLANPYEQYF. CDR3 coding DNA: TGTGCCAGCAGTTTAGCTAACCCCTACGAGCAGTACTTC. The chain carries TRBV28 and TRBJ2-7; D gene ambiguous. V shed 2 bases and J shed 2 bases, with 7 bases lying between them. The CDR3 contains 13 residues. CDR1 and CDR2 from the germline V gene are MDHEN and SYDVKM.

This chain joins TRBV6-6 and TRBJ2-7; 9 nucleotides align to TRBD1. Germline CDR1 is MNHNY and CDR2 is SVGAGI (reference sequence). V lost 4 bases and J lost 6; bases outside the gene matches: 4. The length of the CDR3 is 13 residues. CDR3: CASSSLGQGEQYF. DNA of the CDR3: TGTGCCAGCAGTTCCTTGGGACAGGGCGAGCAGTACTTC.

This chain joins TRBV27 and TRBJ1-1, with D possibly TRBD1 on 6 matching bases. V was shortened by 7 bases and J by 3 bases, with 15 bases between the two germline ends. This CDR3 is built from 14 residues. Germline CDR1 and CDR2: MNHEY and SMNVEV (reference sequence). This CDR3 reads CASTSNQGHTEAFF. The CDR3 bases are TGTGCCAGCACTTCCAATCAGGGGCACACTGAAGCTTTCTTT.

The CDR3 loop is CASRSSGTGAYEQYV. The DNA of the CDR3 is TGTGCCAGCAGATCTAGCGGGACGGGCGCCTACGAGCAGTACGTC. The chain links TRBV6-2 or TRBV6-3 to TRBJ2-7, with TRBD2 matching over 9 bases. This CDR3 has 15 amino acids. Looked up from germline, CDR1 is MNHEY and CDR2 is SVGEGT. V was pared by 6 bases and J by 2 bases, with 8 bases of the junction left unmatched.

This clonotype was observed a handful of times. The chain has TRBV6-5 and TRBJ2-3, with 7 bases that match TRBD2. From germline, CDR1 is MNHEY and CDR2 SVGAGI. This CDR3 comprises 15 residues. J lost 0 bases, V lost 6 bases, and 6 bases had no gene match. The CDR3 bases are TGTGCCAGCAGATTACTAGCGAGTAGCACAGATACGCAGTATTTT. It codes for CASRLLASSTDTQYF.

This clonotype was observed a few times. The chain combines TRBV27 with TRBJ1-2; D remains ambiguous. This CDR3 region has 15 residues. V was clipped by 2 bases and J by 5 bases, with 15 bases between them. Germline loops: CDR1 MNHEY, CDR2 SMNVEV (reference sequence). The CDR3 coding sequence is TGTGCCAGCAGTTTAGGACCCACCCCCCAATATGGCTACACCTTC. Residues: CASSLGPTPQYGYTF.

V and J are TRBV7-6 and TRBJ2-3; the D is unclear. With 5 bases removed from V and 7 bases from J, the gap between germline ends came to 13 bases. Germline V gene sequence: CDR1 SGHVS, CDR2 FNYEAQ. This CDR3 is 13 amino acids long. The CDR3 loop is CASSPLTRNTQYF. The CDR3 DNA sequence: TGTGCCAGCAGCCCCCTGACCAGGAATACGCAGTATTTT. Based on the CDR3 plus reference TRBV7-6 and TRBJ2-3, the full variable domain is GAGVSQSPRYKVTKRGQDVALRCDPISGHVSLYWYRQALGQGPEFLTYFNYEAQQDKSGLPNDRFSAERPEGSISTLTIQRTEQRDSAMYRCASSPLTRNTQYFGPGTRLTVL.

This clonotype was observed a single time. The chain combines TRBV7-2 with TRBJ1-3, with D unclear. CDR1 and CDR2 from the germline V gene are SGHTA and FQGNSA. V dropped 4 bases and J dropped 4 bases, with 2 bases sitting between them. The CDR3 consists of 11 residues. The CDR3 DNA reads as TGTGCCAGCAGCTGGGGAAACACCATATATTTT. Translating it yields CASSWGNTIYF.

This clonotype was seen more than once but under ten times. This chain connects TRBV2 to TRBJ2-3, with 12 positions matching TRBD2. Germline V CDR1 and CDR2: SNHLY, FYNNEI. Losses at the gene ends were 7 bases for V and 4 bases for J; bases not matched to a gene: 6. CDR3 length: 15 amino acids. Here the CDR3 DNA reads TGTGCCAGCATACGGACTAGCGGGATTCCAGATACGCAGTATTTT. Encoded protein: CASIRTSGIPDTQYF.

The chain recombines TRBV7-2 with TRBJ2-3; 12 bases are a match to TRBD2. The CDR3 is 17 amino acids. V gave up 5 bases and J gave up 1 base; unmatched junction bases: 7. CDR1 is SGHTA and CDR2 is FQGNSA in the germline V gene. CDR3 DNA sequence: TGTGCCAGCAGCCCAATCCGACTAGCGGGAGGCACAGATACGCAGTATTTT. Translating it yields CASSPIRLAGGTDTQYF.

J is TRBJ2-7 and V is TRBV6-2 or TRBV6-3; TRBD1 aligns across 10 bases. Germline V gene lookup returns CDR1 MNHEY and CDR2 SVGEGT. The CDR3 runs to 14 residues. Trimming cost V 6 bases and J 4 bases; bases outside gene matches: 6. This chain's CDR3 is CASRRTGGPYEQYV. DNA of the CDR3: TGTGCCAGCAGACGGACAGGGGGGCCTTACGAGCAGTACGTC.

The chain recombines TRBV7-9 with TRBJ1-1; D is unresolved. Germline lookup yields CDR1 SEHNR and CDR2 FQNEAQ (reference sequence). The CDR3 has 14 amino acids. Trimming removed 1 base at V and 4 bases at J, with 10 bases between. This chain's CDR3 is CASSLGRAGTEAFF. In nucleotides, the CDR3 is TGTGCCAGCAGCTTAGGTCGGGCTGGCACTGAAGCTTTCTTT.